What follows is one TCR beta chain and its context. This record belongs to a study of OX40 agonist ivuxolimab in advanced cancers. Overall study context: Earlier anti-PD-1, anti-PD-L1 or anti-CTLA-4 therapy was permitted; 40% had received some. Partial responses were achieved by three patients: one hepatocellular carcinoma, two cutaneous melanoma.

Germline V gene lookup returns CDR1 SGHDT and CDR2 YYEEEE. J lost 5 bases, V lost 0 bases, and 4 bases had no gene match. CDR3 length: 15 amino acids. The table came from immunoSEQ multiplex PCR; TCRdb's copy has only in-frame clones and leaves some out. The sample shows over 75,000 clones, 90% to 95% of them seen only once. The source of this sequence is an adult with an advanced solid tumor such as melanoma, head and neck, liver or kidney cancer. The chain recombines TRBV5-6 with TRBJ2-1; 8 positions match TRBD2. The sample in question was CD4+ or CD8+ T cells sorted from blood, obtained in a trial of the OX40 agonist ivuxolimab. The CDR3 sequence: CASSLVGGGHNEQFF. The DNA of the CDR3 is TGTGCCAGCAGCTTGGTAGGCGGGGGGCACAATGAGCAGTTCTTC.